This T cell receptor beta chain derives from a study of beta chain features in type 1 diabetes. The sample holds a few counts of this clone. Its specificity is unknown. Notes on the study in general: In comparison with healthy donors, patients had naive, central memory and Treg TCRB repertoires that appeared more similar.

CDR3 length: 15 amino acids. V dropped 0 bases and J dropped 1 base, with 9 bases sitting between them. Germline V gives CDR1 MGHRA, CDR2 YSYEKL. Expressed TCRB transcripts got sequenced, as all isolated RNA was reverse transcribed. Using immunoSEQ multiplex PCR, the repertoire was profiled, and TCRdb retains in-frame clones only, with some absent. The sample has 500,000 to 700,000 clones; roughly a sixth are singletons. V usage is TRBV4-1 and J usage is TRBJ2-5; tentative D call: TRBD2 (6 bases). The sample taken for sequencing was naive CD4+ T cells from blood. This TCR was sampled from a man aged 18 to 35 in good health. The CDR3 here is CASSQEQRAQETQYF. Here the CDR3 DNA reads TGCGCCAGCAGCCAAGAACAGCGGGCCCAAGAGACCCAGTACTTC.